Following are 2 T cell receptor beta chains from one sample sequenced in a study of cytomegalovirus exposure and HLA in healthy donors (dated by TCRdb to about 2017). The library was obtained by the immunoSEQ multiplex PCR assay. TCRdb took this table from immuneACCESS and kept in-frame rearrangements with V and J called. Such tables lack part of the clones; where checked against another copy, unresolved V genes explain under half of the gap, and the rest is unexplained. The sample table holds about 160,000 clones, of which roughly 86% were seen once. The ten biggest clones cover 10% to 13% of the sample. The specimen sequenced was PBMCs. These TCRs come from a woman aged 18-29 years in good health and CMV-seropositive.

V usage is TRBV25-1 and J usage is TRBJ2-1; 13 nucleotides agree with TRBD2. The CDR3 contains 17 residues. Germline V gene data show CDR1 as MGHDK and CDR2 as SYGVNS. V shed 1 base and J 10 bases; nucleotides not matched to a gene: 10. CDR3 loop: CASSELGTSGMVGEQFF. DNA for the CDR3: TGTGCCAGCAGTGAATTAGGGACTAGCGGGATGGTGGGAGAGCAGTTCTTC.

This sequence joins TRBV10-3 and TRBJ1-2, with 9 bases lining up with TRBD1. The germline V gene encodes CDR1 ENHRY and CDR2 SYGVKD. The CDR3 covers 12 residues. J was trimmed by 7 bases and V by 7 bases; bases with no gene match: 4. The DNA for the CDR3 is TGTGCCATCAAAGGACAGGGGCCTGGCTACACCTTC. It yields the protein CAIKGQGPGYTF.